A selection of T cell receptor beta chains follows, all from one sample in a study of breast tumors, draining lymph nodes, adjacent tissues. TCRdb processed the multiplex PCR reads anew with MiXCR; each CDR3 protein has one entry. The sample includes more than 80,000 distinct CDR3 sequences, about 31% of them seen just once. Sample: axillary lymph node tissue. The origin of the receptors is a female donor with breast cancer. Some clones in this sample may be carry-over from other donors' samples. Both conserved end residues are trimmed from each CDR3. The listing skips clone size in some rows; elsewhere it reads once, few, many or a size class.

length: 10
J: TRBJ2-7
size: -
V: TRBV5-1
CDR3: ASSLQDYEQY

length: 9
J: TRBJ2-5
size: many
V: TRBV20-1
CDR3: SAPILETQY

length: 12
J: TRBJ1-1
size: many
V: TRBV7-9
CDR3: ASSLEGQLTEAF

length: 12
J: TRBJ1-6
size: medium-sized
V: TRBV6-1
CDR3: ASRRDGDNSPLH

length: 16
J: TRBJ2-1
size: many
V: TRBV5-1
CDR3: ASSLVSGLAGGYNEQF

length: 12
J: TRBJ2-7
size: -
V: TRBV10-2
CDR3: ASAVMRLSYEQY

length: 19
J: TRBJ2-2
size: many
V: TRBV9
CDR3: ASSVEGREVLAGATAGELF

length: 10
J: TRBJ2-3
size: many
V: TRBV28
CDR3: SSGRATDTQY

length: 14
J: TRBJ2-5
size: many
V: TRBV7-9
CDR3: ASSFNAGGFQETQY

length: 12
J: TRBJ2-3
size: many
V: TRBV29-1
CDR3: SAPGTESTDTQY

length: 8
J: TRBJ1-1
size: -
V: TRBV20-1
CDR3: SAWRTEAF

length: 14
J: TRBJ1-5
size: many
V: TRBV7-8
CDR3: ASSLGGLASNQPQH

length: 12
J: TRBJ2-7
size: many
V: TRBV6-5
CDR3: ASSYLKGGHEQY

length: 12
J: TRBJ2-3
size: few
V: TRBV7-3
CDR3: ASSLGQGADTQY

length: 10
J: TRBJ2-4
size: many
V: TRBV7-9
CDR3: ASSPAQEIQY

length: 11
J: TRBJ1-2
size: many
V: TRBV6-6
CDR3: ASNEVSGYGYT

length: 12
J: TRBJ1-5
size: many
V: TRBV7-2
CDR3: ASSSGFSNQPQH

length: 10
J: TRBJ1-3
size: -
V: TRBV29-1
CDR3: SVEGRRNTIY

length: 12
J: TRBJ2-3
size: many
V: TRBV20-1
CDR3: SVRRELWADTQY

length: 12
J: TRBJ2-7
size: many
V: TRBV4-2
CDR3: ASSQGQGGNEQY

length: 21
J: TRBJ1-2
size: many
V: TRBV5-1
CDR3: ASSSNSWDSYFRGEWANYGYT

length: 14
J: TRBJ2-7
size: many
V: TRBV7-9
CDR3: ASSLARGTGIYEQY

length: 13
J: TRBJ2-7
size: many
V: TRBV27
CDR3: ASKKLRDKAYEQY

length: 12
J: TRBJ1-6
size: many
V: TRBV20-1
CDR3: SARAQGWNSPLH

length: 13
J: TRBJ2-7
size: many
V: TRBV11-2
CDR3: ASSLPGTVAREQY

length: 13
J: TRBJ2-7
size: many
V: TRBV14
CDR3: ASSQFPGVPYEQY